The source of this T cell receptor (beta chain) is a study of cytomegalovirus exposure and HLA in healthy donors. The V end lost 1 base, the J end lost 4 bases, and 18 bases lay between the germline ends. Germline V gene lookup returns CDR1 MGHDK and CDR2 SYGVNS. This CDR3 spans 17 amino acids. A word on this clone: What it binds is not known.

Use of 60 Vbeta and 13 Jbeta primers characterized the PCR. Profiled with immunoSEQ multiplex PCR; TCRdb holds only in-frame clones, not every one. Of more than 95,000 clones in the sample, around 78% are singletons; the top ten hold 15% to 25%. Overall study results and limits: For most TCR beta V segments, an earlier analysis put the productive rate at about 87% or about 30% of the time.

The source is a man aged 18 to 30 in good health and CMV-seropositive. J is TRBJ2-3 and V is TRBV25-1; D is perhaps TRBD2 (5 bases). The material sequenced was PBMCs. CDR3 loop: CASSESGPLGAADTQYF. In nucleotides, the CDR3 is TGTGCCAGCAGTGAATCTGGGCCCTTAGGAGCGGCAGATACGCAGTATTTT.